These 30 T cell receptor beta chains originate from one sample sequenced in a study of blood T cell repertoires in COVID-19. Sequencing used immunoSEQ multiplex PCR; TCRdb keeps in-frame clones, though not all of them. In the table there are about 390,000 clones, about 83% of which are singletons. Sequencing was carried out using PBMCs or T cells enriched from blood (not recorded which). The source is a woman aged 45 to 65 who had recovered from COVID-19.

The chain has TRBV29-1 and TRBJ2-5, with 8 bases that match TRBD1. The length of the CDR3 is 13 residues. Germline CDR1 SQVTM, CDR2 ANQGSEA. With 5 bases clipped from V and 7 bases from J, the junction kept 9 bases outside the gene matches. CDR3 coding DNA: TGCAGCGTTCCGGGACAGGCGTCGGGGACCCAGTACTTC. Protein product: CSVPGQASGTQYF.

The chain employs TRBV7-2 and TRBJ1-1; D unresolved. Germline V CDR1 and CDR2: SGHTA, FQGNSA. This CDR3 region has 16 residues. Deletions cut 5 bases from V and 1 base from J, with 17 bases between. The DNA for the CDR3 is TGTGCCAGCAGCCCACTATTACGCGGTAGGAACACTGAAGCTTTCTTT. As protein: CASSPLLRGRNTEAFF.

The CDR3 protein is CASSLQASGNTIYF. CDR3 DNA: TGTGCCAGCAGCCTCCAGGCATCTGGAAACACCATATATTTT. This chain uses TRBV5-8 with TRBJ1-3; no definite D call. Germline V gives CDR1 SGHTS, CDR2 YDEGEE. V was clipped by 4 bases and J by 1 base, with 9 bases between them. The length of the CDR3 is 14 residues. The whole variable domain, remainder taken from reference TRBV5-8 and TRBJ1-3, is EAGVTQSPTHLIKTRGQQATLRCSPISGHTSVYWYQQALGLGLQFLLWYDEGEERNRGNFPPRFSGRQFPNYSSELNVNALELEDSALYLCASSLQASGNTIYFGEGSWLTVV.

The V and J genes are TRBV28 and TRBJ1-5; TRBD1 aligns across 8 bases. This CDR3 has 14 amino acids. With V trimmed by 4 bases and J by 11 bases, 10 bases remained unmatched. The germline CDR1 and CDR2 sequences are MDHEN and SYDVKM. CDR3 DNA: TGTGCCAGCAGTTGGGGACAGGACCTCTCAGCCCAGCATTTT. Protein: CASSWGQDLSAQHF.

The chain couples TRBV9 to TRBJ1-1, with 9 nucleotides matching TRBD1. The V segment lost 6 bases and the J segment 5 bases; nucleotides outside the gene matches: 8. Germline V CDR1 and CDR2: SGDLS, YYNGEE. There are 14 residues in the CDR3. The CDR3 protein is CASTPGQGKTEAFF. As DNA, the CDR3 is TGTGCCAGCACACCGGGACAGGGTAAGACTGAAGCTTTCTTT. The full variable domain, in which reference TRBV9 and TRBJ1-1 provide the parts outside the CDR3, is DSGVTQTPKHLITATGQRVTLRCSPRSGDLSVYWYQQSLDQGLQFLIQYYNGEERAKGNILERFSAQQFPDLHSELNLSSLELGDSALYFCASTPGQGKTEAFFGQGTRLTVV.

Concerning this clone: Other nucleotide sequences in the sample specify the same CDR3. The V and J genes are TRBV7-9 and TRBJ1-1; maybe TRBD1 (6 bases). V gave up 3 bases and J gave up 1 base, with 9 bases separating them. The CDR3 spans 14 residues. CDR1 is SEHNR and CDR2 is FQNEAQ in the germline V gene (reference sequence). The CDR3 loop is CASSLQGQNTEAFF. As DNA, the CDR3 is TGTGCCAGCAGCTTGCAGGGACAGAACACTGAAGCTTTCTTT. The full variable domain, rest sourced from reference TRBV7-9 and TRBJ1-1, is DTGVSQNPRHKITKRGQNVTFRCDPISEHNRLYWYRQTLGQGPEFLTYFQNEAQLEKSRLLSDRFSAERPKGSFSTLEIQRTEQGDSAMYLCASSLQGQNTEAFFGQGTRLTVV.

This clone was detected only once. The gene calls are TRBV11-3 and TRBJ2-7; 9 bases line up with TRBD1. Germline V CDR1 and CDR2: SGHNT, YENEEA. The CDR3 contains 13 residues. Germline trimming cut 5 bases from V and 6 bases from J; bases unmatched to any gene: 5. CDR3 region: CASSAGTGFEQYF. CDR3 in DNA: TGTGCCAGCAGCGCCGGGACAGGGTTCGAGCAGTACTTC.

The chain recombines TRBV12-5 with TRBJ2-7, with 11 nucleotides matching TRBD1. Trimming removed 2 bases from V and 12 bases from J; junction bases left unmatched: 12. Germline CDR1 reads LGHNT; CDR2 reads FRNRAP. The CDR3 covers 15 residues. In DNA form, the CDR3 reads TGTGCTAGTGGTTTGTCACAGGCGGGACAGGGGGTTCGGTACTTC. It translates to CASGLSQAGQGVRYF.

In its sample, this clone was seen once. This chain joins TRBV7-9 and TRBJ1-1; no definite D call. Germline CDR1 is SEHNR and CDR2 is FQNEAQ (reference sequence). CDR3 length: 13 amino acids. Trimming stripped 3 bases from V and 1 base from J, with 6 bases between. Here the CDR3 DNA reads TGTGCCAGCAGCTTCGGGTCGAACACTGAAGCTTTCTTT. Translation gives CASSFGSNTEAFF.

The chain carries TRBV27 and TRBJ2-7; D remains ambiguous. This CDR3 has 14 residues. With 6 bases removed from V and 3 bases from J, the gap between germline ends came to 15 bases. Germline values: CDR1 MNHEY, CDR2 SMNVEV (reference sequence). The CDR3, as DNA: TGTGCCAGCAGCAAAAGAAGCCCGTTCTACGAGCAGTACTTC. Translation gives CASSKRSPFYEQYF.

This sequence joins TRBV4-3 and TRBJ1-6; tentatively, D is TRBD1 (6 bases). The germline V and J ends were trimmed by 0 bases and 5 bases, with 14 bases remaining between them. From germline, CDR1 is LGHNA and CDR2 YSLEER. This CDR3 spans 17 amino acids. This CDR3 is CASSQDIFRGNNSPLHF. In nucleotides, the CDR3 is TGCGCCAGCAGCCAAGATATTTTCAGGGGTAATAATTCACCCCTCCACTTT.

The genes are TRBV9 and TRBJ2-1; tentative D call: TRBD1 (6 bases). This CDR3 contains 14 residues. Between the trimmed V and J ends, which lost 0 bases and 9 bases, there was a span of 13 bases. CDR1 is SGDLS and CDR2 is YYNGEE in the germline V gene. The CDR3: CASSVEQGRGEQFF. The CDR3 nucleotides are TGTGCCAGCAGCGTAGAACAGGGTCGGGGTGAGCAGTTCTTC.

This clone was seen once. V and J are TRBV7-8 and TRBJ2-3; D is possibly TRBD1 (6 bases). The CDR3 has 16 amino acids. Germline CDR1 SGHVS, CDR2 FQNEAQ. V dropped 0 bases and J dropped 1 base, with 11 bases sitting between them. The CDR3 bases are TGTGCCAGCAGCTTAGCCCTCGCAGGGGGCACAGATACGCAGTATTTT. As protein: CASSLALAGGTDTQYF.

The gene calls are TRBV12-5 and TRBJ2-1, with 8 bases fitting TRBD2. Germline V gene data show CDR1 as LGHNT and CDR2 as FRNRAP. CDR3 length equals 16 residues. J gave up 1 base and V 4 bases, and 6 bases lay outside the gene matches. The CDR3 DNA reads as TGTGCTAGTGGTTCCCAGCGGGGGCTGTCCTACAATGAGCAGTTCTTC. Protein sequence: CASGSQRGLSYNEQFF.

This chain joins TRBV11-1 and TRBJ2-3, with 9 bases lining up with TRBD1. Germline V gene sequence: CDR1 SGHAT, CDR2 FQDESV (reference sequence). With V trimmed by 5 bases and J by 5 bases, 5 bases remained unmatched. The CDR3 sequence is 14 residues long. In DNA form, the CDR3 reads TGTGCCAGCAGCCCGAGGACAGGGGAAGATACGCAGTATTTT. It yields the protein CASSPRTGEDTQYF.

The V and J genes are TRBV4-1 and TRBJ2-2, with a weak D call TRBD1 (6 bases). V lost 4 bases and J 9 bases, leaving 12 bases between the germline ends. CDR3 size: 13 residues. CDR1 MGHRA and CDR2 YSYEKL come from the germline V gene. The CDR3 DNA reads TGCGCCAGCAGCCGAGAACAGGGCCGGGAGCTGTTTTTT. It specifies CASSREQGRELFF.

The genes are TRBV10-3 and TRBJ2-7, with unresolved D. V dropped 2 bases and J dropped 5 bases, with 7 bases sitting between them. CDR1 and CDR2 (germline): ENHRY, SYGVKD. This CDR3 is 12 amino acids long. CDR3 loop: CAISENRNEQYF. CDR3 bases: TGTGCCATCAGTGAGAATAGAAACGAGCAGTACTTC.

This clone was detected once. The chain has TRBV7-2 and TRBJ1-2, with D tentatively TRBD1 (5 bases). Per germline, CDR1 SGHTA and CDR2 FQGNSA. The CDR3 covers 13 residues. Trimming pared 5 bases from V and 5 bases from J, leaving 12 bases between. The CDR3: CASSLPGEYGYTF. As DNA, the CDR3 is TGTGCCAGCAGCCTGCCGGGGGAGTATGGCTACACCTTC.

The V gene is TRBV28, the J gene TRBJ1-6, with D maybe TRBD1 (6 bases). Germline-derived CDR1 and CDR2 are MDHEN and SYDVKM. Trimming shortened V by 3 bases and J by 5 bases, and 17 bases separated the two germline ends. The CDR3 is 17 residues long. In nucleotides, the CDR3 is TGTGCCAGCAGTTTGCGGGGAAGGGGGGGTAATAATTCACCCCTCCACTTT. Protein product: CASSLRGRGGNNSPLHF. The full variable domain, completed using reference TRBV28 and TRBJ1-6, is DVKVTQSSRYLVKRTGEKVFLECVQDMDHENMFWYRQDPGLGLRLIYFSYDVKMKEKGDIPEGYSVSREKKERFSLILESASTNQTSMYLCASSLRGRGGNNSPLHFGNGTRLTVT.

This rearrangement joins TRBV5-3 to TRBJ1-2; D gene ambiguous. TRBV5-3 is filed as an ORF, its function uncertain. This CDR3 contains 15 residues. V lost 4 bases and J 4 bases, leaving 17 bases between the germline ends. CDR3 amino acids: CARSLRRGDSYGYTF. The CDR3 bases are TGTGCCAGAAGCCTGAGGCGCGGGGATAGCTATGGCTACACCTTC.

The chain uses TRBV25-1 and TRBJ2-5; 7 positions match TRBD2. This CDR3 is built from 15 residues. CDR1 and CDR2 (germline): MGHDK, SYGVNS. J gave up 5 bases and V 4 bases, and 10 bases lay outside the gene matches. CDR3 bases: TGTGCCAGCAGTGTGGGGAGGGGAGTCGGTGAGACCCAGTACTTC. Translating gives CASSVGRGVGETQYF.

In nucleotides, the CDR3 is TGTGCCAGCAGTGGAGGACAGGGCTACGAGCAGTACTTC. Protein product: CASSGGQGYEQYF. The rearrangement uses TRBV2 and TRBJ2-7, with 8 bases matching TRBD1. There are 13 residues in the CDR3. V dropped 4 bases and J dropped 3; count of bases not matched to a gene: 2. Germline CDR1 and CDR2: SNHLY and FYNNEI.

V and J are TRBV4-2 and TRBJ1-5; D is perhaps TRBD1 (6 bases). Germline V CDR1 and CDR2: LGHNA, YNFKEQ. CDR3 length: 14 amino acids. Trimming cost V 5 bases and J 5 bases, with 13 bases left between them. The CDR3 sequence: CASSATGSHQPQHF. In nucleotides, the CDR3 is TGTGCCAGCAGCGCAACAGGGTCCCATCAGCCCCAGCATTTT.

This chain uses TRBV9 with TRBJ2-1, with D possibly matching TRBD1 (5 bases). The CDR3 runs 16 residues. The germline gives CDR1 SGDLS, CDR2 YYNGEE. V was shortened by 3 bases and J by 1 base, with 14 bases between the two germline ends. The CDR3 loop reads CASSDRSGESYNEQFF. The CDR3 region has the DNA TGTGCCAGCAGCGACAGGTCGGGCGAGTCCTACAATGAGCAGTTCTTC.

The chain joins TRBV3-1 (or the pseudogene TRBV3-2) to TRBJ1-2; D might be TRBD1 (5 bases). Germline lookup yields CDR1 LGHDT and CDR2 YNNKEL (reference sequence). V was shortened by 3 bases and J by 4 bases, with 12 bases between the two germline ends. This CDR3 has 14 residues. The CDR3 reads CASSHRAESYGYTF. CDR3 DNA sequence: TGTGCCAGCAGCCACAGGGCAGAATCCTATGGCTACACCTTC.

The rearrangement joins TRBV9 to TRBJ1-2; 7 bases align to TRBD1. The germline CDR1 and CDR2 sequences are SGDLS and YYNGEE. This CDR3 has 13 amino acids. V shed 4 bases, J shed 3 bases, and the junction held 3 bases outside the gene matches. DNA for the CDR3: TGTGCCAGCAGCATACAGGGGCACTATGGCTACACCTTC. Translated, it gives CASSIQGHYGYTF.

The chain combines TRBV5-1 with TRBJ2-1, with 9 bases fitting TRBD2. The germline V gene has CDR1 SGHRS and CDR2 YFSETQ. The CDR3 runs to 19 residues. V gave up 0 bases and J gave up 0 bases; unmatched junction bases: 10. The CDR3 loop reads CASSLVAGGTKSSYNEQFF. In nucleotides, the CDR3 is TGCGCCAGCAGCTTGGTGGCGGGGGGGACAAAGAGCTCCTACAATGAGCAGTTCTTC.

This chain links TRBV4-3 with TRBJ1-4; D ambiguous. The length of the CDR3 is 11 residues. Germline V gene data show CDR1 as LGHNA and CDR2 as YSLEER. Deletions cut 4 bases from V and 8 bases from J, with 5 bases between. The CDR3 region is CASSRGEKLFF. The DNA of the CDR3 is TGCGCCAGCAGCCGCGGGGAAAAACTGTTTTTT.

V gene TRBV11-2 combines with J gene TRBJ2-1; 7 bases align to TRBD1. V lost 9 bases to trimming and J lost 4 bases; unmatched junction nucleotides: 12. Germline V lookup: CDR1 SGHAT, CDR2 FQNNGV. The CDR3 covers 15 residues. The CDR3 protein is CASKLTVTGYNEQFF. The CDR3 nucleotides are TGTGCCAGTAAGCTTACGGTGACAGGGTACAATGAGCAGTTCTTC.

This sequence joins TRBV13 and TRBJ2-5; D is possibly TRBD1 (5 bases). The germline CDR1 and CDR2 sequences are PRHDT and FYEKMQ (reference sequence). V shed 5 bases and J shed 2 bases, with 9 bases lying between them. The CDR3 covers 13 residues. The CDR3 DNA is TGTGCCAGCAGCCCAAGGGGACAAGAGACCCAGTACTTC. This codes for CASSPRGQETQYF.